Below, one T cell receptor beta chain is given with its context. This clone's antigen is unknown. It has no much larger one-base neighbor in the sample; base qualities were not kept. V loses 0 bases at its end and J loses 5 bases; junction bases beyond the gene matches: 6. The germline V gene supplies CDR1 MRHNA and CDR2 SNTAGT. There are 16 amino acids in the CDR3, from cysteine to phenylalanine inclusive. Only CDR3 DNA remains: 48 bases, in frame from the first base. This entry comes from a study of vaccination effects on CD4 cells after COVID-19 (dated by TCRdb to between 2021 and 2023). Regarding the complete study: Each participant received two doses of an mRNA SARS-CoV-2 vaccine, either BNT162b2 or mRNA-1273. SARS-CoV-2 spike-specific CD4+ TCR repertoires were compared before and after mRNA vaccination in COVID-19 convalescent patients and in infection-naive vaccine recipients. The full study included some 10 COVID-19 convalescent patients and a handful of SARS-CoV-2-naive healthy vaccine recipients. The Oncomine TCR Beta short-read assay on an Illumina iSeq 100 was used to sequence cultures from other donors in the study.

Study-wide findings and limitations: Among healthy vaccine recipients, nearly all vaccine-induced clones were SARS-CoV-2 mono-reactive, and just 1 of 255 was cross-reactive with common cold coronaviruses. Both infection-induced and vaccine-induced clones contracted markedly at late post-vaccination timepoints, which is consistent with waning T cell responses. Limitations of the study were the small number of convalescent patients and the absence of early post-infection timepoints.

In the ViraFEST assay, PBMC were stimulated with viral peptide pools, and antigen-specific CD4+ T cell clonotypes were then identified by expansion using TCR sequencing. After less than 13 days of culture, CD4+ T cells were isolated with the EasySep CD4+ T cell isolation kit. The absence of prior SARS-CoV-2 infection in healthy vaccine recipients was confirmed by negative nucleocapsid antibodies before and after vaccination. A few million PBMC per well were cultured in IMDM with roughly 5% human AB serum, roughly 10 IU/ml IL-2 and gentamicin, plus 10 ug/ml peptides. On days 3 and 7, half of the culture medium was replaced with fresh IL-2-containing medium. Unless noted otherwise, every peptide stimulation condition was grown in triplicate wells. PBMC were separated from whole blood using Ficoll-Paque Plus gradient centrifugation and were then either cryopreserved at -140C or used fresh. The spike proteins of SARS-CoV-2 and of the common cold coronaviruses HCoV-NL63, HCoV-OC43 and HCoV-229E were spanned by overlapping peptide pools. Genomic DNA was extracted from cultured CD4+ T cells with the QIAamp micro DNA kit.

The library was built by means of the immunoSEQ multiplex PCR assay. DNA from the CD4+ T cells that had been cultured and isolated underwent TCR beta CDR3 sequencing. As for the authors' bioinformatics: The analysis removed non-productive TCR sequences, trimmed reads to the CDR3 region, and retained only CDR3s that were 7 or more amino acids long. Antigen-specific clonotypes were identified using the MANAFEST web app by comparison of expansion in peptide wells against reference cultures. For clones to be considered positive, expansion at FDR<0.05 versus reference and all other wells, an odds ratio above 5, and a frequency above 0.1% in two replicate wells were required. A clonotype was defined as cross-reactive if the clonotype was significantly expanded both in SARS-CoV-2 spike wells and in at least one common cold coronavirus spike condition. Levenshtein distance calculated with the stringdist R package was used to assess CDR3 similarity, and unrooted trees were constructed with ape in R 3.6.1. Imported from immuneACCESS, the table was reduced by TCRdb to in-frame sequences with V and J called. These copies leave out some clones; in studies compared against another copy, an unresolved V gene accounts for under half, and the cause of the remainder is not known. V and J calls and clone size come straight from that table; D and trimming were deduced from the DNA. The sample includes 26,000 or so clones, with 72% observed a single time. The ten largest clonotypes hold roughly a tenth of the sample.

The source of this sequence is a human donor who received a COVID-19 vaccine. The sample here was CD4+ T cells from PBMCs cultured with SARS-CoV-2 spike peptides, taken before COVID-19 vaccination. What this sample's cell subset or site label stands for: SARS-CoV-2 spike overlapping peptide pool stimulation. The chain is made from TRBV6-4 and TRBJ2-2; TRBD1 lines up with 7 middle nucleotides. The DNA reads TGTGCCAGCAGTGACTCAAGACAGGGAGAAACCGGGGAGCTGTTTTTT. This yields the protein CASSDSRQGETGELFF.